This T cell receptor (beta chain) was identified during a study of T cells after yellow fever vaccination. Each CDR3 protein gets one entry after TCRdb re-called the 5' RACE reads with MiXCR. The sample includes about 400,000 distinct CDR3 sequences, over 5% seen only once; the top ten take 15%. Whole-study findings and limits: Weaker overall, the secondary response nonetheless peaked faster (day 5 versus 15). Across the CD4 and CD8 compartments, a small share of clonotypes was present in both. In post-booster samples, most primary-vaccination clones reappeared (around 95% CD4, approximately 91% CD8).

This clonotype was seen at least ten times. The antigen is unknown. The ends lost 0 bases at V and 5 bases at J; junction bases unmatched: 1. CDR1 and CDR2 from the germline V gene are SEHNR and FQNEAQ (reference sequence). This CDR3 spans 14 amino acids. This chain joins TRBV7-9 and TRBJ2-5; 9 bases line up with TRBD2. Sequenced material: PBMCs, taken 5 days after the yellow fever booster vaccination. This TCR was recovered from a man aged 25-45 years who received the YFV17D yellow fever vaccine. DNA for the CDR3: TGTGCCAGCAGCTTAGCGAGCGGGAGGGAGACCCAGTACTTC. Encoded protein: CASSLASGRETQYF.